Below, 13 T cell receptor beta chains from the same sample are listed, as sequenced in a study of shared clonotypes between healthy human individuals. Measured with immunoSEQ multiplex PCR; TCRdb has only the in-frame clones, and not every one. The sample consists of a few hundred thousand clones, around 80% of them appearing once. Material for sequencing was PBMCs. These receptor sequences come from a woman aged 40-49 years in good health. Some clones in this sample may be carry-over from other donors' samples.

V usage is TRBV30 and J usage is TRBJ2-3, with 11 bases aligning to TRBD2. V lost 2 bases and J lost 5; bases outside the gene matches: 6. Per the germline V gene, CDR1 is GTSNPN and CDR2 is SVGIG (reference sequence). This CDR3 is 15 amino acids long. CDR3 coding DNA: TGTGCCTGGAGTAGGCTAGCGGGAGGATTAGATACGCAGTATTTT. This codes for CAWSRLAGGLDTQYF.

The rearrangement links TRBV7-3 to TRBJ1-1; D possibly corresponds to TRBD1 (5 bases). This CDR3 is built from 15 residues. CDR1 and CDR2 (germline): SGHTA, FQGTGA. V was clipped by 4 bases and J by 3 bases, with 15 bases between them. CDR3 nucleotide sequence: TGTGCCAGCAGCTCAAATACCGGGGCCGACACTGAAGCTTTCTTT. This encodes CASSSNTGADTEAFF.

The chain combines TRBV7-9 with TRBJ2-1, with TRBD2 matching 11 bases. The CDR3 contains 16 residues. Trimming cost V 3 bases and J 3 bases; bases outside gene matches: 4. CDR1 and CDR2 (germline): SEHNR, FQNEAQ (reference sequence). The CDR3 coding sequence is TGTGCCAGCAGCTTGAGTGGGACTAGCGGCTACAATGAGCAGTTCTTC. Protein: CASSLSGTSGYNEQFF.

In the case of this clone: Other DNA sequences in the same sample also yield this CDR3. This chain connects TRBV15 to TRBJ1-2; D unclear. Between the trimmed V and J ends, which lost 5 bases and 9 bases, there was a span of 25 bases. The CDR3 length is 16 residues. Germline CDR1 LNHNV, CDR2 YYDKDF (reference sequence). Written as DNA, the CDR3 is TGTGCCACCAGCCTTAGAAAGACGAGCCTACCATATAGCTACACCTTC. As protein: CATSLRKTSLPYSYTF.

The chain has TRBV11-3 and TRBJ2-1; D is perhaps TRBD2 (6 bases). The CDR3 contains 13 residues. CDR1 is SGHNT and CDR2 is YENEEA in the germline V gene. V gave up 5 bases and J gave up 11 bases, with 16 bases separating them. In DNA, the CDR3 is TGTGCCAGCAGCCCCGGTCGGGACTGGAAGCAGTTCTTC. This codes for CASSPGRDWKQFF.

A word on this clone: A far larger clone is one base from this, pointing to a likely read error. Other DNA sequences in the sample encode the same CDR3. The chain is built from TRBV20-1 and TRBJ2-2, with D maybe TRBD1 (5 bases). This CDR3 is 11 amino acids long. Germline assignment: CDR1 DFQATT and CDR2 SNEGSKA (reference sequence). The V end was cut by 4 bases, the J end by 8 bases, with 8 bases between. CDR3 in amino acids: CSATGSGELFF. The CDR3 coding sequence is TGCAGTGCTACAGGGTCTGGGGAGCTGTTTTTT.

The chain recombines TRBV27 with TRBJ2-5; TRBD2 matches 14 bases. V lost 7 bases and J lost 2; bases outside the gene matches: 3. Germline values: CDR1 MNHEY, CDR2 SMNVEV (reference sequence). The CDR3 spans 15 residues. CDR3 DNA: TGTGCCAGCACTAGGACTAGCGGGAGGCAAGAGACCCAGTACTTC. Amino acid sequence: CASTRTSGRQETQYF.

The chain combines TRBV6-5 with TRBJ1-2, with 7 bases lining up with TRBD1. J gave up 0 bases and V 6 bases, and 7 bases lay outside the gene matches. CDR3 length: 15 amino acids. CDR1 MNHEY and CDR2 SVGAGI come from the germline V gene. The CDR3 spells CASRTLDRSNYGYTF. DNA for the CDR3: TGTGCCAGCAGAACCCTGGACAGGTCTAACTATGGCTACACCTTC.

This clone came up once. Possible read error: a much larger clone is one base away. This sample includes further DNA sequences coding for the same CDR3. The rearrangement links TRBV30 to TRBJ2-2; D perhaps matches TRBD1 (6 bases). Germline V CDR1 and CDR2: GTSNPN, SVGIG (reference sequence). The CDR3 runs 15 residues. The V gene lost 2 bases and the J gene lost 6 bases, with 16 bases spanning the gap. In nucleotides, the CDR3 is TGTGCCTGGAGTATGACTACAGGGCGTCCCGGGGAGCTGTTTTTT. Translated, it gives CAWSMTTGRPGELFF.

The chain couples TRBV5-1 to TRBJ2-1; D may be TRBD2 (6 bases). Germline CDR1 is SGHRS and CDR2 is YFSETQ. V was shortened by 5 bases and J by 3 bases, with 12 bases between the two germline ends. The CDR3 spans 14 residues. The CDR3 spells CASRPGGNYNEQFF. CDR3 sequence (DNA): TGCGCCAGCAGGCCGGGCGGGAACTACAATGAGCAGTTCTTC.

This chain links TRBV11-2 with TRBJ2-3; D may correspond to TRBD1 or TRBD2 (5 bases each). This CDR3 region has 15 residues. The V and J ends lost 5 bases and 1 base respectively, with 13 bases between them. CDR1 SGHAT and CDR2 FQNNGV come from the germline V gene. CDR3 in amino acids: CASSLGTQGTDTQYF. The CDR3, as DNA: TGTGCCAGCAGCCTCGGGACGCAAGGCACAGATACGCAGTATTTT.

This chain joins TRBV15 and TRBJ1-4; possible D gene TRBD1, 6 bases. Germline V gene data show CDR1 as LNHNV and CDR2 as YYDKDF (reference sequence). CDR3 length: 16 amino acids. Trimming shortened V by 0 bases and J by 9 bases, and 17 bases separated the two germline ends. The CDR3 protein is CATSRDRGDTPQKLFF. DNA of the CDR3: TGTGCCACCAGCAGAGATCGAGGGGACACCCCACAAAAACTGTTTTTT. Using reference TRBV15 and TRBJ1-4 for the parts outside the CDR3, the full variable domain is DAMVIQNPRYQVTQFGKPVTLSCSQTLNHNVMYWYQQKSSQAPKLLFHYYDKDFNNEADTPDNFQSRRPNTSFCFLDIRSPGLGDTAMYLCATSRDRGDTPQKLFFGSGTQLSVL.

The chain couples TRBV7-2 to TRBJ2-3; D may be TRBD2 (6 bases). Trimming pared 5 bases from V and 0 bases from J, leaving 9 bases between. Germline V gene lookup returns CDR1 SGHTA and CDR2 FQGNSA. CDR3 length: 14 amino acids. The CDR3 region has the DNA TGTGCCAGCAGCCATGGGGGGAGCACAGATACGCAGTATTTT. This translates into CASSHGGSTDTQYF.